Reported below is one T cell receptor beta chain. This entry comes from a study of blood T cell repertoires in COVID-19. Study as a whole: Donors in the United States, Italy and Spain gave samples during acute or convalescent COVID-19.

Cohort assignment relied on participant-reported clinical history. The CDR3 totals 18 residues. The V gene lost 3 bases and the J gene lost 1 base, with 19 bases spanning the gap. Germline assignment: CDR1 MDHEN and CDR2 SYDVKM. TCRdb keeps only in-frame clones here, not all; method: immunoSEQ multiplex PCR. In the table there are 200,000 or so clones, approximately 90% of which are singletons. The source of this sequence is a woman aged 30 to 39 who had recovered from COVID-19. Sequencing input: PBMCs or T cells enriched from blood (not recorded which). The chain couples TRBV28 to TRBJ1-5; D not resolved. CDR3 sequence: CASSLDHAGILSNQPQHF. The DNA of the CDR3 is TGTGCCAGCAGTTTGGATCATGCGGGGATATTAAGCAATCAGCCCCAGCATTTT.